This record looks at one T cell receptor beta chain sequence and its context. The target antigen is unknown. Data came from immunoSEQ multiplex PCR; TCRdb stores just in-frame clones and leaves some out. The repertoire consists of roughly 2,000,000 clones, with roughly 94% occurring once and the leading ten covering roughly 1%. CD8 cells regarded as naive lacked CD45RO, were positively chosen for CCR7, and omitted terminally differentiated effector memory CD45RA+ cells. Germline V gene sequence: CDR1 SNHLY, CDR2 FYNNEI. The CDR3 covers 12 residues. V was clipped by 6 bases and J by 3 bases, with 9 bases between them. This specimen comes from a study of shared clonotypes between healthy human individuals. Study results and limitations: The four-donor shared clonotypes exceeded non-shared clonotypes in generation probability, with non-shared ones scoring lower. Sampling was confined to blood; repertoires within tissues likely differ.

The sequenced sample was naive CD8+ T cells sorted from blood. The clonotype comes from a man in his late teens or twenties in good health. The chain employs TRBV2 and TRBJ2-7; D perhaps matches TRBD2 (5 bases). CDR3 sequence reads: CASRSGVYEQYF. The CDR3 coding sequence is TGTGCCAGCAGGTCCGGGGTCTACGAGCAGTACTTC.